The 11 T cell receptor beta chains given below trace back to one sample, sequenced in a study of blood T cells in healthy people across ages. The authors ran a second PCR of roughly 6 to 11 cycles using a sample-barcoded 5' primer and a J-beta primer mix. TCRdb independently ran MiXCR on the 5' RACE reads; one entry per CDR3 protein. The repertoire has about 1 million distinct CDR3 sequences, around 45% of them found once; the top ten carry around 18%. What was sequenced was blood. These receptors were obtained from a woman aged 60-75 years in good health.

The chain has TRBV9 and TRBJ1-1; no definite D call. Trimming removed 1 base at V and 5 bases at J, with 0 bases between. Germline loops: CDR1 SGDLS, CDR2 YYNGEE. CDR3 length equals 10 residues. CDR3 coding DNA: TGTGCCAGCAGCGTAACTGAAGCTTTCTTT. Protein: CASSVTEAFF. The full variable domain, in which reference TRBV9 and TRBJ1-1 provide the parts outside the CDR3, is DSGVTQTPKHLITATGQRVTLRCSPRSGDLSVYWYQQSLDQGLQFLIQYYNGEERAKGNILERFSAQQFPDLHSELNLSSLELGDSALYFCASSVTEAFFGQGTRLTVV.

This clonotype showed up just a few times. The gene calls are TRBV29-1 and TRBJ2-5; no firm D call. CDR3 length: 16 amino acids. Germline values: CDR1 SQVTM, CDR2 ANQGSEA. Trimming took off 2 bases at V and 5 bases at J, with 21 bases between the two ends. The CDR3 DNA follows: TGCAGCGTTGAAAGACCCCACAGCGCCTTCAGTGAGACCCAGTACTTC. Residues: CSVERPHSAFSETQYF.

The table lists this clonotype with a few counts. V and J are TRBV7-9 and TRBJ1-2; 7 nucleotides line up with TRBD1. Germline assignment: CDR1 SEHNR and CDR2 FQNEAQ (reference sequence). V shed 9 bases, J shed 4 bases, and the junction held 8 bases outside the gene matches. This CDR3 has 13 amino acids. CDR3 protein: CASRDSGGYGYTF. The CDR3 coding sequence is TGTGCCAGTCGGGACAGCGGGGGCTATGGCTACACCTTC.

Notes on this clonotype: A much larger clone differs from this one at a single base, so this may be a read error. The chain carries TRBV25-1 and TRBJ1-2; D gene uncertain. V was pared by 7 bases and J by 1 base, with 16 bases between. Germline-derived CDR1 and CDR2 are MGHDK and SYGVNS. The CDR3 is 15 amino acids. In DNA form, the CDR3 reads TGTGCCAGCACCCGAACGGGAAGCATTAACTATGGCTACACCTTC. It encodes CASTRTGSINYGYTF.

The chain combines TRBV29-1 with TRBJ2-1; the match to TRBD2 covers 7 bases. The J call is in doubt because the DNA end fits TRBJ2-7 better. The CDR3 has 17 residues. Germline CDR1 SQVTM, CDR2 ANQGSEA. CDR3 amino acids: CSVDAGELGRSYNEQYF. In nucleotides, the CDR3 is TGCAGCGTTGATGCGGGGGAGCTAGGCCGCTCCTACAATGAGCAGTACTTC.

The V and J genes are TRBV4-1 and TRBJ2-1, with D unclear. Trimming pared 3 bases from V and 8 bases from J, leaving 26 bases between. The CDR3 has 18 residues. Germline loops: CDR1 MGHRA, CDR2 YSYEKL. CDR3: CASSHPLTSGLPDDEQFF. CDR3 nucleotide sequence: TGCGCCAGCAGCCACCCTCTTACATCGGGTCTGCCGGACGATGAGCAGTTCTTC.

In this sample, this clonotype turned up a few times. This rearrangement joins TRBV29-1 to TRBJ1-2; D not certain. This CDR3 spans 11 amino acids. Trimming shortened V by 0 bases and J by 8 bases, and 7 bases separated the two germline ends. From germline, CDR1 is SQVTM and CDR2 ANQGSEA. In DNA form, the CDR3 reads TGCAGCGTTGAAGATCATCGAGGCTACACCTTC. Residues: CSVEDHRGYTF.

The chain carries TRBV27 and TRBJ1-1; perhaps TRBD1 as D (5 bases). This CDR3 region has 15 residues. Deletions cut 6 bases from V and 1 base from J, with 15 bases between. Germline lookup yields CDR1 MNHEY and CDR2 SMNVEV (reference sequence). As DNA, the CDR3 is TGTGCCAGCAGCTTCGGACACCCGTCGAACACTGAAGCTTTCTTT. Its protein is CASSFGHPSNTEAFF.

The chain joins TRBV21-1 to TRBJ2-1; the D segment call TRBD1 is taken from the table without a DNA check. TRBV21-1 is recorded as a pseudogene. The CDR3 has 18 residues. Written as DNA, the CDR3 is TGTGCCAGCAGCAGCAAGGGACCGTCGAAACCGGATCGGAATGAGCAGTTCTTC. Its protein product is CASSSKGPSKPDRNEQFF.

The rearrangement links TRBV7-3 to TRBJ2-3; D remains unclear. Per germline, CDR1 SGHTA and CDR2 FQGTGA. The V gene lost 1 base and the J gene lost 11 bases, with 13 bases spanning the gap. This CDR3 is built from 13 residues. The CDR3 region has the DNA TGTGCCAGCAGCTTAAGCGGTGGGGTGAGGCAGTATTTT. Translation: CASSLSGGVRQYF.

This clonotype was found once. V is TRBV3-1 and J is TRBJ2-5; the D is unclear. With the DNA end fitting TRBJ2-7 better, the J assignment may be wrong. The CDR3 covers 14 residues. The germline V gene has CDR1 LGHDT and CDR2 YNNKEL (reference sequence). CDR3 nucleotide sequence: TGTGCCAGCAGCCTCGTCCGGGCCCTGGGCGAGCAGTACTTC. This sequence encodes CASSLVRALGEQYF.